A selection of T cell receptor beta chains follows, all from one sample in a study of early T cells in non-severe SARS-CoV-2 infection. MiXCR, run by TCRdb on the 5' RACE reads, gives a single entry per CDR3 protein. This table holds about 48,000 distinct CDR3 sequences, more than 5.5% found once. Sequencing was performed on whole blood, taken at baseline. Source of these receptors: an adult who was a healthcare worker with PCR-confirmed SARS-CoV-2 infection or an uninfected control (not recorded which). The CDR3 runs from the conserved cysteine through the conserved F or W. D genes are given only for firm matches. Some rows have no size entry. The others give once, few or many, or a class for an expanded clone.

CDR3aa,CDR3nt,d_gene,abundance,v_gene,j_gene
CASSLAGVGGEQFF,TGTGCCAGTAGCTTAGCGGGAGTAGGAGGTGAGCAGTTCTTC,TRBD2,many,TRBV19,TRBJ2-1
CASSRGTGDGYTF,TGTGCCAGCAGTCGTGGGACAGGGGATGGCTACACCTTC,TRBD1,NA,TRBV28,TRBJ1-2
CASSSWGLLDNEQFF,TGTGCCAGCAGCTCTTGGGGACTACTCGACAATGAGCAGTTCTTC,TRBD2,many,TRBV7-9,TRBJ2-1
CASSSYGTSGYEQYF,TGTGCCAGTAGTTCCTATGGGACTAGCGGCTACGAGCAGTACTTC,TRBD2,NA,TRBV19,TRBJ2-7
CSVGQLETQYF,TGCAGCGTAGGTCAGCTAGAGACCCAGTACTTC,NA,NA,TRBV29-1,TRBJ2-5
CSVEYGTSINEQFF,TGCAGCGTTGAGTACGGGACTAGCATAAATGAGCAGTTCTTC,TRBD2,NA,TRBV29-1,TRBJ2-1
CASSLLWSSYEQYF,TGTGCCAGCAGCTTATTATGGAGTTCCTACGAGCAGTACTTC,NA,few,TRBV7-2,TRBJ2-7
CSARVIGNLYEQYF,TGCAGTGCTAGAGTGATAGGGAATTTGTACGAGCAGTACTTC,NA,many,TRBV20-1,TRBJ2-7
CASATSGRLGETQYF,TGTGCCAGCGCGACTAGCGGAAGACTGGGAGAGACCCAGTACTTC,TRBD2,NA,TRBV7-6,TRBJ2-5
CASSYSVRTYEQYF,TGTGCCAGCAGTTACTCAGTACGGACCTACGAGCAGTACTTC,NA,many,TRBV6-6,TRBJ2-7
CASSIGWFNEKLFF,TGTGCCAGTAGTATAGGCTGGTTTAATGAAAAACTGTTTTTT,NA,few,TRBV19,TRBJ1-4
CASSLRTGNNEQFF,TGTGCCAGCAGCTTACGGACAGGGAACAATGAGCAGTTCTTC,TRBD1,few,TRBV7-6,TRBJ2-1
CATSRERAQWTSGGNTGELFF,TGTGCCACCAGCAGAGAAAGGGCGCAGTGGACTAGCGGGGGGAACACCGGGGAGCTGTTTTTT,TRBD2,NA,TRBV15,TRBJ2-2
CASLPPAGGAEAFF,TGTGCCAGCCTCCCCCCAGCAGGGGGCGCTGAAGCTTTCTTT,TRBD1,many,TRBV7-2,TRBJ1-1
CASSRGTNEQFF,TGTGCCAGCAGCCGCGGGACGAATGAGCAGTTCTTC,NA,NA,TRBV6-5,TRBJ2-1
CASSELGGSNNEQFF,TGTGCCAGCAGTGAACTGGGCGGGAGTAATAATGAGCAGTTCTTC,TRBD2,NA,TRBV6-1,TRBJ2-1
CASSRIGLAGYEQYF,TGTGCCAGCAGCCGTATAGGACTAGCGGGCTACGAGCAGTACTTC,TRBD2,NA,TRBV3-1,TRBJ2-7
CASTFGTGGGEQYF,TGTGCCAGCACCTTCGGGACAGGGGGTGGCGAGCAGTACTTC,TRBD1,few,TRBV6-6,TRBJ2-7
CASSQDGGGRGTDTQYF,TGCGCCAGCAGCCAAGATGGGGGCGGGAGGGGCACAGATACGCAGTATTTT,TRBD2,few,TRBV4-1,TRBJ2-3
CASSPNAGIGTNEKLFF,TGTGCCAGCAGCCCGAACGCGGGCATAGGGACTAATGAAAAACTGTTTTTT,NA,many,TRBV5-4,TRBJ1-4
CASSHMQQFF,TGTGCCAGCAGCCATATGCAACAGTTCTTC,NA,few,TRBV7-9,TRBJ2-1
CASSVRGRRETQYF,TGTGCCAGCAGCGTAAGGGGGCGGCGAGAGACCCAGTACTTC,TRBD1,many,TRBV11-2,TRBJ2-5
CASSLQAGDTQYF,TGTGCCAGCAGTCTTCAAGCGGGAGATACGCAGTATTTT,NA,many,TRBV27,TRBJ2-3
CSVEAYAPKETQYF,TGCAGCGTTGAAGCCTATGCGCCTAAGGAGACCCAGTACTTC,NA,few,TRBV29-1,TRBJ2-5
CASSLRDWNMNTGELFF,TGTGCCAGCAGCTTACGTGACTGGAATATGAACACCGGGGAGCTGTTTTTT,NA,many,TRBV7-8,TRBJ2-2
CASGPSGRETDTQYF,TGTGCTAGTGGACCTAGCGGGAGGGAAACAGATACGCAGTATTTT,TRBD2,few,TRBV12-5,TRBJ2-3
CASTKAGGPAETQYF,TGTGCCAGCACCAAAGCGGGAGGGCCAGCAGAGACCCAGTACTTC,TRBD2,NA,TRBV11-2,TRBJ2-5
CAWRTLTGAGNTIYF,TGTGCCTGGAGGACGCTCACAGGGGCCGGAAACACCATATATTTT,TRBD1,many,TRBV30,TRBJ1-3
CASRRTGGNHEQYF,TGTGCCAGCAGACGGACAGGGGGCAACCACGAGCAGTACTTC,TRBD1,NA,TRBV11-2,TRBJ2-7